The clone carrying this T cell receptor beta chain has ten or more counts. Its antigen is unknown. The read is 3 residues too short to cover the CDR3 end, so that end is filled in from the germline J gene. TCRdb's table, derived via immunoSEQ multiplex PCR, lists solely in-frame clones and lacks some. The table lists approximately 20,000 clones, with no singletons. This entry is derived from a study of T cell clonality in common variable immunodeficiency. General study results and limits: Authors noted CVID clonality's cause needs subpopulation repertoire sequencing. CVID subjects shared fewer TCRbeta clones than healthy controls did. Reportedly, TCR beta sequences from common variable immunodeficiency showed fewer deletions and N-nucleotide insertions.

Reduced serum IgG, IgA and/or IgM plus specific antibody deficiency defined CVID. CVID subjects had received replacement immunoglobulin for at least one year. The CDR3 loop spans 17 amino acids. Germline CDR1 DFQATT, CDR2 SNEGSKA (reference sequence). V lost 3 bases to trimming and J lost 7 bases; unmatched junction nucleotides: 16. The chain joins TRBV20-1 to TRBJ2-1; TRBD2 matches at 9 bases. The receptor was derived from a human donor with common variable immunodeficiency. The material sequenced was peripheral blood mononuclear cells. The CDR3 sequence: CSASFLAGGPRDNEQFF. CDR3 DNA (partial): TGCAGTGCTAGCTTCTTGGCGGGAGGGCCGCGGGATAATGAG.